The 24 T cell receptor beta chains reported below all come from one sample, sequenced in a study of T cell changes during pregnancy in multiple sclerosis. Assay: immunoSEQ multiplex PCR; the TCRdb copy retains only in-frame clones and omits some. The sample contains approximately 24,000 clones, more than 75% of which appear only once. The input for sequencing was CD8+ T cells from peripheral blood mononuclear cells, taken in the third trimester of pregnancy. The source is a female donor in good health, enrolled as a control in a pregnancy study.

The gene calls are TRBV4-1 and TRBJ2-5; D possibly corresponds to TRBD1 (5 bases). The CDR3 contains 16 residues. V was trimmed by 0 bases and J by 5 bases, leaving 16 bases between them. Germline V gene data show CDR1 as MGHRA and CDR2 as YSYEKL. The CDR3 sequence: CASSQDLEGAGETQYF. CDR3 DNA: TGCGCCAGCAGCCAAGACCTAGAAGGGGCAGGGGAGACCCAGTACTTC.

The rearrangement uses TRBV6-1 and TRBJ2-1, with a possible D match to TRBD2 (5 bases). V lost 7 bases and J 12 bases, leaving 22 bases between the germline ends. The CDR3 sequence is 14 residues long. Germline V gene data show CDR1 as MNHNS and CDR2 as SASEGT. DNA for the CDR3: TGTGCCAGCAACGTCTTGGGAGAAGCAGTTTGGCAGTTCTTC. Encoded protein: CASNVLGEAVWQFF.

This clone was seen a single time. The chain has TRBV7-6 and TRBJ1-5; D possibly corresponds to TRBD1 (6 bases). This CDR3 spans 16 amino acids. Germline values: CDR1 SGHVS, CDR2 FNYEAQ. The V end lost 5 bases, the J end lost 2 bases, and 16 bases lay between the germline ends. The CDR3 region has the DNA TGTGCCAGCAGCGCCCTACAGGGCCGGGGCAATCAGCCCCAGCATTTT. Translating it yields CASSALQGRGNQPQHF.

This clone was counted a single time. J is TRBJ1-1 and V is TRBV15; D is unclear. The CDR3 extends over 13 amino acids. The V gene lost 1 base and the J gene lost 4 bases, with 7 bases spanning the gap. The germline V gene encodes CDR1 LNHNV and CDR2 YYDKDF (reference sequence). CDR3 DNA sequence: TGTGCCACCAGCAGAGGGCAGTTCACTGAAGCTTTCTTT. Encoded protein: CATSRGQFTEAFF.

The rearrangement uses TRBV11-2 and TRBJ2-1; TRBD2 matches 7 bases. The CDR3 loop spans 16 amino acids. CDR1 SGHAT and CDR2 FQNNGV come from the germline V gene. V trimming: 5 bases; J trimming: 5 bases; junction bases outside the gene matches: 12. CDR3 nucleotide sequence: TGTGCCAGCAGCGCGCTGGGACTATCATTAGACAATGAGCAGTTCTTC. Its protein is CASSALGLSLDNEQFF.

The chain has TRBV6-4 and TRBJ1-1; a possible D gene is TRBD1 (6 bases). Trimming took 6 bases from V and 3 from J, leaving 11 bases between them. The length of the CDR3 is 13 residues. CDR1 is MRHNA and CDR2 is SNTAGT in the germline V gene. The CDR3 coding sequence is TGTGCCAGCAGGACAGAGGGGGACACTGAAGCTTTCTTT. Its protein is CASRTEGDTEAFF.

The chain couples TRBV29-1 to TRBJ2-3; D is unresolved. This CDR3 is built from 12 residues. Germline V CDR1 and CDR2: SQVTM, ANQGSEA. Trimming removed 6 bases from V and 2 bases from J, with 9 bases in between. CDR3 bases: TGCAGCGTGCTGACACTCACAGATACGCAGTATTTT. Translating gives CSVLTLTDTQYF.

The genes are TRBV19 and TRBJ1-1; no reliable D call. Germline-derived CDR1 and CDR2 are LNHDA and SQIVND (reference sequence). V lost 3 bases, J lost 5 bases, and 22 bases lay in between. This CDR3 has 17 residues. The CDR3 sequence: CASSIWMDPSGGTEAFF. The CDR3 DNA sequence: TGTGCCAGTAGTATCTGGATGGACCCAAGCGGAGGGACTGAAGCTTTCTTT.

The J gene is TRBJ1-2, the V gene TRBV5-5; D is perhaps TRBD1 (6 bases). This CDR3 comprises 13 residues. The V gene lost 2 bases and the J gene lost 2 bases, with 7 bases spanning the gap. Per germline, CDR1 SGHKS and CDR2 YYEKEE (reference sequence). CDR3 protein: CASSFDRNYGYTF. The CDR3 DNA reads as TGTGCCAGCAGCTTTGACAGGAACTATGGCTACACCTTC. The full variable domain, in which reference TRBV5-5 and TRBJ1-2 provide the parts outside the CDR3, is DAGVTQSPTHLIKTRGQQVTLRCSPISGHKSVSWYQQVLGQGPQFIFQYYEKEERGRGNFPDRFSARQFPNYSSELNVNALLLGDSALYLCASSFDRNYGYTFGSGTRLTVV.

The sample holds one count of this clone. This rearrangement joins TRBV4-1 to TRBJ1-4; 8 bases are shared with TRBD1. This CDR3 is built from 17 residues. Per germline, CDR1 MGHRA and CDR2 YSYEKL. V was pared by 3 bases and J by 6 bases, with 12 bases of the junction left unmatched. CDR3 nucleotides: TGCGCCAGCAGCCATCCCTATGGGGGGACAGGTGATGAAAAACTGTTTTTT. Protein: CASSHPYGGTGDEKLFF.

This chain joins TRBV5-1 and TRBJ2-2, with 10 bases that match TRBD2. The germline V gene has CDR1 SGHRS and CDR2 YFSETQ. The ends lost 0 bases at V and 5 bases at J; junction bases unmatched: 10. This CDR3 has 18 residues. For the CDR3, the DNA is TGCGCCAGCAGCTTGGCGACGAGCGGGGGGGCTCGGACCGGGGAGCTGTTTTTT. Protein sequence: CASSLATSGGARTGELFF.

This sequence joins TRBV7-9 and TRBJ1-2, with a tentative D call TRBD1 (6 bases). The CDR3 totals 11 residues. From germline, CDR1 is SEHNR and CDR2 FQNEAQ (reference sequence). Trimming stripped 3 bases from V and 13 bases from J, with 12 bases between. CDR3 region: CASSFGQGLTF. The CDR3 nucleotides are TGTGCCAGCAGCTTTGGGCAGGGGCTCACCTTC.

V usage is TRBV5-1 and J usage is TRBJ2-7; D might be TRBD1 (5 bases). Trimming took 0 bases from V and 0 from J, leaving 7 bases between them. This CDR3 region has 14 residues. Germline-derived CDR1 and CDR2 are SGHRS and YFSETQ. CDR3 coding DNA: TGCGCCAGCAGCTTGGGAAGGGGCTCCTACGAGCAGTACTTC. Residues: CASSLGRGSYEQYF.

This clone was observed a handful of times. Without the conserved terminal phenylalanine or tryptophan, this CDR3 likely stems from a read error. The limits of the CDR3 on the DNA are not certain, so only TCRdb's listed CDR3 is given. V and J are TRBV21-1 and TRBJ1-1; the listed D gene, TRBD1, was not tested against the DNA. TRBV21-1 is described as a pseudogene. The CDR3 contains 9 residues when both ends are counted. The CDR3 sequence is CASSGPMNG.

The rearrangement joins TRBV2 to TRBJ2-1; 12 bases match TRBD2. The trim removed 3 bases at V and 3 bases at J, leaving 9 bases unmatched. Germline CDR1 is SNHLY and CDR2 is FYNNEI. This CDR3 region has 18 residues. CDR3 DNA sequence: TGTGCCAGCAGTGACTCTCTCGGACTAGCGGGGAACTACAATGAGCAGTTCTTC. Translated, it gives CASSDSLGLAGNYNEQFF.

This sequence joins TRBV5-1 and TRBJ1-1; D is undetermined. CDR1 is SGHRS and CDR2 is YFSETQ in the germline V gene. This CDR3 has 15 amino acids. The V end was cut by 2 bases, the J end by 11 bases, with 22 bases between. The CDR3 loop reads CASSFSTDYIPGAFF. CDR3 nucleotides: TGCGCCAGCAGCTTCTCGACGGACTACATCCCTGGGGCTTTCTTT.

This chain joins TRBV11-2 and TRBJ2-1; 9 bases fit TRBD2. CDR1 is SGHAT, CDR2 FQNNGV, per germline. After removal of 3 bases from V and 6 bases from J, the junction contained 6 bases not matched to a gene. CDR3 length: 15 amino acids. The CDR3 reads CASSFLAGVGNEQFF. The CDR3 bases are TGTGCCAGCAGCTTTTTAGCGGGAGTTGGCAATGAGCAGTTCTTC.

The chain employs TRBV7-9 and TRBJ2-1; D is perhaps TRBD2 (6 bases). This CDR3 region has 13 residues. Germline CDR1 SEHNR, CDR2 FQNEAQ (reference sequence). V lost 1 base to trimming and J lost 6 bases, with 7 bases between them. The CDR3 spells CASSLGTTNEQFF. Written as DNA, the CDR3 is TGTGCCAGCAGCTTAGGGACTACCAATGAGCAGTTCTTC.

The chain links TRBV21-1 to TRBJ1-6. TRBV21-1 is classified as a pseudogene. The CDR3 is made up of 15 amino acids. As DNA, the CDR3 is TGTGCCAGCAGCAAAGGTCGGTCCGGAGATTCACCCCTCCACTTT. Its translation is CASSKGRSGDSPLHF.

This clone occurred a few times. The rearrangement joins TRBV6-4 to TRBJ2-2; D perhaps matches TRBD1 (5 bases). V lost 5 bases and J 1 base, leaving 5 bases between the germline ends. Germline assignment: CDR1 MRHNA and CDR2 SNTAGT. The CDR3 runs 13 residues. CDR3 bases: TGTGCCAGCAGTCAGGGGAACACCGGGGAGCTGTTTTTT. Translating it yields CASSQGNTGELFF.

V is TRBV6-1 and J is TRBJ2-3; tentative D call: TRBD1 (6 bases). Germline CDR1 reads MNHNS; CDR2 reads SASEGT. Trimming removed 10 bases at V and 5 bases at J, with 10 bases between. The CDR3 is made up of 11 amino acids. The CDR3 region is CATPGVDTQYF. CDR3 DNA: TGTGCCACCCCAGGGGTAGATACGCAGTATTTT.

V gene TRBV4-1 combines with J gene TRBJ2-1; TRBD1 matches 7 bases. Germline assignment: CDR1 MGHRA and CDR2 YSYEKL. The CDR3 is made up of 14 amino acids. Trimming at V came to 4 bases and at J to 4 bases, leaving 4 bases not matched to a gene. Here the CDR3 reads CASSRQGIYNEQFF. CDR3 coding DNA: TGCGCCAGCAGCCGACAGGGAATTTACAATGAGCAGTTCTTC.

The gene calls are TRBV7-2 and TRBJ2-7; 10 bases match TRBD1. This CDR3 region has 14 residues. Looked up from germline, CDR1 is SGHTA and CDR2 is FQGNSA. The J segment lost 4 bases and the V segment lost 5 bases, leaving 5 bases of the junction unmatched. The CDR3 DNA sequence: TGTGCCAGCAGCATGGACAGGGGGTTGTACGAGCAGTACTTC. Translated, it gives CASSMDRGLYEQYF.

This clone was detected once. This chain connects TRBV29-1 to TRBJ2-1; 10 bases match TRBD2. V gave up 0 bases and J gave up 8 bases; unmatched junction bases: 13. Germline V gives CDR1 SQVTM, CDR2 ANQGSEA. This CDR3 has 17 amino acids. The CDR3 loop reads CSVEDQMSGRAWDEQFF. CDR3 coding DNA: TGCAGCGTTGAAGATCAGATGAGCGGGAGGGCCTGGGATGAGCAGTTCTTC.